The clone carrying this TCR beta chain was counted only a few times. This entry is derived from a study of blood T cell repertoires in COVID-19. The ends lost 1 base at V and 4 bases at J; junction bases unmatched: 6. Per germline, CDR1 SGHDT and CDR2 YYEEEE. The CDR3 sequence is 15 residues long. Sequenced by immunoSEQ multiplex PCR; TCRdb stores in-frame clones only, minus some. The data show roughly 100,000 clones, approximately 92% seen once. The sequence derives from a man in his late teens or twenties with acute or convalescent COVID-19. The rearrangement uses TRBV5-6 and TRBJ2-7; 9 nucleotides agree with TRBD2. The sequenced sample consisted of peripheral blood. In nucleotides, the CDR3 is TGTGCCAGCAGCTTGTTAGCGGGAGATAAGTACGAGCAGTACTTC. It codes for CASSLLAGDKYEQYF.